This T cell receptor (beta chain) was obtained from a study of blood T cell repertoires in COVID-19. The overall study: PBMCs, B-cell-depleted T cells, or T cells provided the cDNA or gDNA that made up the material.

Trimming left V 0 bases short and J 8 bases short, with 8 bases between. The length of the CDR3 is 12 residues. Germline CDR1 reads LGHDT; CDR2 reads YNNKEL (reference sequence). Assay used: immunoSEQ multiplex PCR; TCRdb lists only in-frame clones, some missing. The table lists about 110,000 clones, 81% of them singletons. The specimen was peripheral blood. The source of this sequence is an older woman with acute or convalescent COVID-19. The J gene is TRBJ2-7, the V gene TRBV3-1 (or the pseudogene TRBV3-2); D gene ambiguous. The DNA for the CDR3 is TGTGCCAGCAGCCAAGATATAGTCAAGCAGTACTTC. It translates to CASSQDIVKQYF.